This T cell receptor (beta chain) stems from a study of T cells after yellow fever vaccination. Conversion of TCR transcripts into cDNA relied on 5'RACE template switching, which added a universal primer site and UMIs. TCRdb independently ran MiXCR on the 5' RACE reads; one entry per CDR3 protein. This sample has just under 600,000 distinct CDR3 sequences, with roughly 14% found just once. There are 14 residues in the CDR3. Trimming removed 1 base from V and 5 bases from J, with 11 bases in between. Germline CDR1 and CDR2: DFQATT and SNEGSKA (reference sequence). Here the sequenced sample was PBMCs, taken on the day of the yellow fever booster vaccination. The rearrangement joins TRBV20-1 to TRBJ1-4; D is perhaps TRBD1 (5 bases). This sequence was found in a man aged 25 to 40 who received the YFV17D yellow fever vaccine. The CDR3 sequence is CSARAPWGNEKLFF. In DNA form, the CDR3 reads TGCAGTGCTAGAGCACCGTGGGGGAATGAAAAACTGTTTTTT.